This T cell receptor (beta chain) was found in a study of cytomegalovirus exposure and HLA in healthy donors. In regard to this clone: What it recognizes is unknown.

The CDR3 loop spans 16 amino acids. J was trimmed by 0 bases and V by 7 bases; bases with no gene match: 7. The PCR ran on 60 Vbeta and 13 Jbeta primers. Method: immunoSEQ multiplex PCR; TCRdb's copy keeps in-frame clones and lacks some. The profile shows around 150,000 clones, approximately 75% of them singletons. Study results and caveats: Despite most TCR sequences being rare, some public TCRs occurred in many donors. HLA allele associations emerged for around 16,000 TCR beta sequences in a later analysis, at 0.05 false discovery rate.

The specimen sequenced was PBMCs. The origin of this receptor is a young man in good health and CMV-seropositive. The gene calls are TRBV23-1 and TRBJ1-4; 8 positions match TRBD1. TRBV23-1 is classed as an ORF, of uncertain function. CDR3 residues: CASIGRDRPTNEKLFF. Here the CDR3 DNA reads TGCGCCAGCATCGGACGGGACAGGCCAACTAATGAAAAACTGTTTTTT.